These T cell receptor beta chains were read from a single sample in a study of vaccination and CD4 T cells after COVID-19. TCRdb independently ran MiXCR on the PCR reads; one entry per CDR3 protein. The table lists 15,000 to 20,000 distinct CDR3 sequences, 40% to 55% of them singletons, with about 10% in the top ten. These TCRs are of unknown antigen specificity. Material: CD4+ T cells from blood, cultured in vitro. Receptors were obtained from a human donor who had recovered from COVID-19. Both conserved end residues are part of each CDR3. D genes are given only for firm matches. Size values are once, few and many counts, or a class for expanded clones, and some rows have none.

size	D	J	V	CDR3	DNA
NA	NA	TRBJ1-6	TRBV7-3	CASSIQGQNSPLHF	TGTGCCAGCAGCATCCAGGGCCAAAATTCACCCCTCCACTTT
few	NA	TRBJ1-5	TRBV12-5	CASGFDQPQHF	TGTGCTAGTGGTTTCGATCAGCCCCAGCATTTT
NA	NA	TRBJ1-2	TRBV18	CASSPTVRADGYTF	TGTGCCAGCTCACCGACTGTCAGGGCAGATGGCTACACCTTC
few	NA	TRBJ2-5	TRBV11-2	CASSLDGRDRVEETQYF	TGTGCCAGCAGCTTAGACGGGAGGGACAGGGTAGAAGAGACCCAGTACTTC
NA	NA	TRBJ2-1	TRBV6-5	CASSSHQGSMKQFF	TGTGCCAGCAGTTCTCACCAGGGCTCCATGAAGCAGTTCTTC
NA	TRBD1	TRBJ2-1	TRBV28	CASSSRQGSSYNEQFF	TGTGCCAGCAGTTCACGACAGGGGAGCTCCTACAATGAGCAGTTCTTC
NA	NA	TRBJ1-1	TRBV6-2/TRBV6-3	CASSPTGNTEAFF	TGTGCCAGCAGCCCAACAGGGAACACTGAAGCTTTCTTT
NA	NA	TRBJ1-1	TRBV7-2	CASSLPPQGNTEAFF	TGTGCCAGCAGCCTGCCCCCACAGGGGAACACTGAAGCTTTCTTT
NA	NA	TRBJ1-1	TRBV4-2	CASSQESGLNTEAFF	TGTGCCAGCAGCCAAGAATCCGGACTGAACACTGAAGCTTTCTTT
NA	NA	TRBJ1-1	TRBV5-1	CASRPTLNTEAFF	TGCGCCAGCAGGCCAACTTTGAACACTGAAGCTTTCTTT
once	NA	TRBJ2-3	TRBV10-3	CAISETSDQPQYF	TGTGCCATCAGTGAGACGTCCGATCAGCCCCAGTATTTT
NA	NA	TRBJ1-1	TRBV24-1	CATAGLNTEAFF	TGTGCCACGGCTGGACTGAACACTGAAGCTTTCTTT
NA	NA	TRBJ2-1	TRBV2	CASSVRQGGNEQFF	TGTGCCAGCAGTGTTAGGCAGGGAGGAAATGAGCAGTTCTTC
NA	TRBD1	TRBJ2-2	TRBV30	CAWSVLRGLTGELFF	TGTGCCTGGAGTGTACTAAGGGGGCTGACCGGGGAGCTGTTTTTT
NA	TRBD1	TRBJ1-6	TRBV6-2/TRBV6-3	CASSHDDRGVFTNSPLHF	TGTGCCAGCAGTCACGACGACAGGGGAGTTTTTACTAATTCACCCCTCCACTTT
NA	NA	TRBJ2-7	TRBV11-2	CASSAPSIGRYEQYF	TGTGCCAGCAGCGCGCCAAGTATAGGCCGCTACGAGCAGTACTTC
NA	TRBD2	TRBJ2-7	TRBV11-2	CASSLGGRADEQYF	TGTGCCAGCAGCTTAGGCGGGAGGGCCGACGAGCAGTACTTC
NA	NA	TRBJ1-5	TRBV4-1	CASSLQQGGVGNQPQHF	TGCGCCAGCAGCCTCCAGCAGGGCGGGGTTGGCAATCAGCCCCAGCATTTT
few	TRBD2	TRBJ2-7	TRBV12-5	CASGLSGTSGREQYF	TGTGCTAGTGGTCTCTCCGGGACTAGCGGTAGGGAGCAGTACTTC
NA	NA	TRBJ2-1	TRBV24-1	CATSDFGDNEQFF	TGTGCCACCAGTGATTTTGGGGACAATGAGCAGTTCTTC
NA	NA	TRBJ1-2	TRBV20-1	CSARTVGEANYGYTF	TGCAGTGCTCGGACGGTGGGGGAAGCTAACTATGGCTACACCTTC
NA	TRBD2	TRBJ2-1	TRBV19	CASSLGRLAGGYEQFF	TGTGCCAGTAGTTTAGGTAGGCTAGCGGGGGGCTATGAGCAGTTCTTC
few	TRBD1	TRBJ1-2	TRBV28	CASSGTGVNNYGYTF	TGTGCCAGCAGTGGTACAGGGGTTAATAACTATGGCTACACCTTC
NA	TRBD2	TRBJ2-5	TRBV27	CASSTRLASETQYF	TGTGCCAGTTCAACCAGACTAGCTTCGGAGACCCAGTACTTC
NA	NA	TRBJ1-5	TRBV6-2/TRBV6-3	CASSYSGRGLNQPQHF	TGTGCCAGCAGTTACTCCGGCCGGGGACTCAATCAGCCCCAGCATTTT
NA	NA	TRBJ2-3	TRBV4-2	CASSQDRRITDTQYF	TGTGCCAGCAGCCAAGATAGACGGATCACAGATACGCAGTATTTT
few	NA	TRBJ1-1	TRBV12-3/TRBV12-4	CASSLMGRNTEAFF	TGTGCCAGCAGTTTAATGGGCAGAAACACTGAAGCTTTCTTT
few	NA	TRBJ1-1	TRBV7-2	CASSLTQGKNTEAFF	TGTGCCAGCAGCTTAACACAGGGCAAGAACACTGAAGCTTTCTTT
NA	NA	TRBJ1-2	TRBV28	CASSLYTGTRYTF	TGTGCCAGCAGTTTGTATACAGGGACGCGCTACACCTTC
NA	NA	TRBJ1-5	TRBV19	CASSIGNSGWPQHF	TGTGCCAGTAGTATAGGAAACAGTGGATGGCCCCAGCATTTT
few	NA	TRBJ1-6	TRBV2	CASSVTYNSPLHF	TGTGCCAGCAGTGTTACCTATAATTCACCCCTCCACTTT
NA	TRBD2	TRBJ2-4	TRBV11-2	CASSSGRRGNIQYF	TGTGCCAGCAGCTCAGGGCGGCGGGGGAACATTCAGTACTTC
NA	NA	TRBJ1-2	TRBV30	CAWSVRQDTRYTF	TGTGCCTGGAGTGTACGGCAGGATACACGCTACACCTTC
NA	NA	TRBJ1-1	TRBV30	CAWKESPANTEAFF	TGTGCCTGGAAGGAATCCCCCGCGAACACTGAAGCTTTCTTT